The source of this T cell receptor (beta chain) is a study of T cell changes during pregnancy in multiple sclerosis. Here immunoSEQ multiplex PCR was the method, and the copy in TCRdb shows in-frame clones only, minus some. The sample yields around 63,000 clones, 92% seen once. Per germline, CDR1 SGDLS and CDR2 YYNGEE. The V and J ends lost 0 bases and 5 bases respectively, with 17 bases between them. CDR3 size: 17 residues. The rearrangement uses TRBV9 and TRBJ1-4, with D perhaps matching TRBD1 (5 bases). The source material was CD8+ T cells from peripheral blood mononuclear cells, sampled in the third trimester of pregnancy. This sequence was found in a female donor in good health, enrolled as a control in a pregnancy study. The CDR3 coding sequence is TGTGCCAGCAGCGTAGTTCCTTCTGACAGCCAGAATGAAAAACTGTTTTTT. As protein: CASSVVPSDSQNEKLFF.